Each of the 9 T cell receptor beta chains below was sequenced from the same sample in a study of fetal regulatory T cell absence and autoimmunity. TCRdb's table, derived via immunoSEQ multiplex PCR, lists solely in-frame clones and lacks some. The table shows about 50,000 clones, with around 83% occurring only once. The source material was cord blood. All receptors come from a newborn boy with IPEX syndrome.

V gene TRBV19 combines with J gene TRBJ1-5; possibly TRBD1 for D (6 bases). The CDR3 runs to 16 residues. Germline V gene sequence: CDR1 LNHDA, CDR2 SQIVND (reference sequence). The ends were cut back, 1 base at V and 2 bases at J, with 12 bases in the middle. In DNA form, the CDR3 reads TGTGCCAGTAGTATAGTGGCAGGGGACGGCAATCAGCCCCAGCATTTT. Encoded protein: CASSIVAGDGNQPQHF.

This rearrangement joins TRBV5-1 to TRBJ2-7; D may correspond to TRBD1 or TRBD2 (6 bases each). V gave up 4 bases and J gave up 3 bases, with 11 bases separating them. Looked up from germline, CDR1 is SGHRS and CDR2 is YFSETQ. CDR3 length equals 13 residues. The CDR3 nucleotides read TGCGCCAGCAGCCACAGGGACTTCTACGAGCAGTACTTC. This sequence encodes CASSHRDFYEQYF.

This clone appeared once. The CDR3 loop is CSARRGYEQYF. The CDR3 nucleotides are TGCAGTGCTAGACGAGGCTACGAGCAGTACTTC. The chain is built from TRBV20-1 and TRBJ2-7; D call uncertain. The CDR3 covers 11 residues. Trimming cost V 2 bases and J 3 bases, with 5 bases left between them. Germline CDR1 reads DFQATT; CDR2 reads SNEGSKA (reference sequence).

The genes are TRBV6-1 and TRBJ1-3; 7 nucleotides agree with TRBD1. Unmatched junction bases numbered 7, after V lost 7 bases and J lost 1 base. The CDR3 is 15 amino acids. CDR1 and CDR2 from the germline V gene are MNHNS and SASEGT. Written as DNA, the CDR3 is TGTGCCAGCACTCGACAGGGAGAGTCTGGAAACACCATATATTTT. Translated: CASTRQGESGNTIYF.

V gene TRBV29-1 combines with J gene TRBJ1-2; 9 nucleotides align to TRBD1. This CDR3 region has 18 residues. CDR1 is SQVTM and CDR2 is ANQGSEA in the germline V gene. The V segment lost 5 bases and the J segment 4 bases; nucleotides outside the gene matches: 20. The CDR3 region is CSVPYDLSPDRGGYGYTF. DNA of the CDR3: TGCAGCGTTCCTTATGATCTTTCCCCGGACAGGGGCGGCTATGGCTACACCTTC. The entire variable domain, with the rest obtained from reference TRBV29-1 and TRBJ1-2, is as follows: SAVISQKPSRDICQRGTSLTIQCQVDSQVTMMFWYRQQPGQSLTLIATANQGSEATYESGFVIDKFPISRPNLTFSTLTVSNMSPEDSSIYLCSVPYDLSPDRGGYGYTFGSGTRLTVV.

The V gene is TRBV21-1, the J gene TRBJ1-1. TRBV21-1 is deemed a pseudogene. CDR3 length: 17 residues. The CDR3 nucleotides read TGTGCCAGCAGCAAAGGAAGTCCGGGCCTTTGGAAGCCTGAAGCTTTCTTT. Protein: CASSKGSPGLWKPEAFF.

The J gene is TRBJ2-1, the V gene TRBV19, with D possibly being TRBD2 (6 bases). V shed 1 base and J shed 6 bases, with 19 bases lying between them. This CDR3 contains 17 residues. The germline V gene encodes CDR1 LNHDA and CDR2 SQIVND (reference sequence). This chain's CDR3 is CASSIAPLAPWGNEQFF. The CDR3 DNA follows: TGTGCCAGTAGTATAGCCCCTCTAGCGCCCTGGGGCAATGAGCAGTTCTTC.

This clone was recorded once. The chain carries TRBV30 and TRBJ1-2; D uncertain. V shed 1 base and J shed 2 bases, with 2 bases lying between them. The length of the CDR3 is 11 residues. CDR1 GTSNPN and CDR2 SVGIG come from the germline V gene (reference sequence). DNA for the CDR3: TGTGCCTGGAGTGACAACTATGGCTACACCTTC. Translating gives CAWSDNYGYTF.

The gene calls are TRBV6-5 and TRBJ2-5, with 9 nucleotides matching TRBD2. V trimming: 0 bases; J trimming: 4 bases; junction bases outside the gene matches: 6. CDR1 and CDR2 from the germline V gene are MNHEY and SVGAGI. The CDR3 has 16 amino acids. The CDR3 DNA reads TGTGCCAGCAGTTACTCGACGGCGGGGGGGCCAGAGACCCAGTACTTC. It specifies CASSYSTAGGPETQYF.